This entry lists 6 T cell receptor beta chains sequenced from one sample in a study of CD8 T cells in ankylosing spondylitis. TCRdb re-derived calls from the 5' RACE reads in MiXCR, one entry per CDR3 protein. Of roughly 160,000 distinct CDR3 sequences in the sample, roughly 10% were seen once. The specimen sequenced was blood, either unsorted or a sorted T cell fraction (not recorded which). The origin of the receptors is a female donor with ankylosing spondylitis or in good health (not recorded which).

The rearrangement links TRBV6-5 to TRBJ2-5; no clear D gene. The V end lost 0 bases, the J end lost 2 bases, and 16 bases lay between the germline ends. Germline CDR1 and CDR2: MNHEY and SVGAGI. This CDR3 region has 17 residues. Here the CDR3 reads CASSYSPRTLIQETQYF. In nucleotides, the CDR3 is TGTGCCAGCAGTTACTCGCCTCGGACCCTAATTCAAGAGACCCAGTACTTC.

This clonotype was recorded at least ten times. As DNA, the CDR3 is TGCAGCGTTGAAGGGCTGAGCTATGAGCAGTTCTTC. Its protein is CSVEGLSYEQFF. The chain recombines TRBV29-1 with TRBJ2-1; D call uncertain. CDR3 size: 12 residues. Germline CDR1 is SQVTM and CDR2 is ANQGSEA. Trimming removed 1 base at V and 8 bases at J, with 9 bases between.

A few counts support this clonotype. J is TRBJ2-7 and V is TRBV4-3, with 11 bases aligning to TRBD1. The junction had 6 bases not matched to a gene; V was cut back by 3 bases and J by 2 bases. Germline V gene sequence: CDR1 LGHNA, CDR2 YSLEER. The length of the CDR3 is 16 residues. Here the CDR3 DNA reads TGCGCCAGCAGCCAGGACAGGGGGCGAAGACCCTACGAGCAGTACTTC. As protein: CASSQDRGRRPYEQYF.

The CDR3 DNA follows: TGTGCCAGCAGCCCTGCCGACTACGAGCAGTACTTC. It is translated as CASSPADYEQYF. This rearrangement joins TRBV28 to TRBJ2-7; D unresolved. The CDR3 sequence is 12 residues long. The germline V gene encodes CDR1 MDHEN and CDR2 SYDVKM. The V and J ends lost 6 bases and 3 bases respectively, with 9 bases between them.

This chain uses TRBV2 with TRBJ2-7, with D perhaps matching TRBD1 (6 bases). The V and J ends lost 4 bases and 4 bases respectively, with 17 bases between them. The CDR3 loop spans 15 amino acids. From germline, CDR1 is SNHLY and CDR2 FYNNEI. The CDR3 region is CASSGPDRLTYEQYF. CDR3 DNA: TGTGCCAGCAGTGGACCCGACAGGCTAACTTACGAGCAGTACTTC.

This clonotype was counted between two and nine times. This chain connects TRBV27 to TRBJ2-3; 8 nucleotides match TRBD2. There are 16 residues in the CDR3. V gave up 0 bases and J gave up 2 bases; unmatched junction bases: 4. Germline loops: CDR1 MNHEY, CDR2 SMNVEV (reference sequence). CDR3 region: CASSLSPSGHTDTQYF. As DNA, the CDR3 is TGTGCCAGCAGTTTATCGCCTAGCGGGCACACAGATACGCAGTATTTT.